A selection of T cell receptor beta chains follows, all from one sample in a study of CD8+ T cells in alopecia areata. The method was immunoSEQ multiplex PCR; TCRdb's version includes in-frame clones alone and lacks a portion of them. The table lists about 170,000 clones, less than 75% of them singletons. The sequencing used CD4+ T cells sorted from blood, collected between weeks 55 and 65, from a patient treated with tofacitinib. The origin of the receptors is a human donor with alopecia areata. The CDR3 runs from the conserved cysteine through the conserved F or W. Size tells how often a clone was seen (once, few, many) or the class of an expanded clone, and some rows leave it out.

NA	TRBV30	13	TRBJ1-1	CAWSGNPSTEAFF
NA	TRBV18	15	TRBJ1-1	CASSPGAQGMTEAFF
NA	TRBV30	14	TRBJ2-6	CAWKSRAGANVLTF
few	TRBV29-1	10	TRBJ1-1	CSVSVTEAFF
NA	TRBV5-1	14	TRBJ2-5	CASSSTGSKETQYF
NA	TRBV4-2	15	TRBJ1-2	CASSQGPGNNYGYTF
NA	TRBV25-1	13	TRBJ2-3	CASSEPGLDTQYF
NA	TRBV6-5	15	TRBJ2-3	CASSDDRDGTDTQYF
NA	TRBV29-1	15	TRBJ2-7	CSVEDQATGGYEQYF
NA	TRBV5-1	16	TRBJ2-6	CASSVDRVRGANVLTF
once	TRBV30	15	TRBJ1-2	CAWSPPAGARYGYTF
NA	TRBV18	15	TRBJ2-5	CASSPPGVLQETQYF
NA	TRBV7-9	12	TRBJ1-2	CASSHRDYGYTF
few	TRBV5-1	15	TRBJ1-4	CASSPLVGTNEKLFF